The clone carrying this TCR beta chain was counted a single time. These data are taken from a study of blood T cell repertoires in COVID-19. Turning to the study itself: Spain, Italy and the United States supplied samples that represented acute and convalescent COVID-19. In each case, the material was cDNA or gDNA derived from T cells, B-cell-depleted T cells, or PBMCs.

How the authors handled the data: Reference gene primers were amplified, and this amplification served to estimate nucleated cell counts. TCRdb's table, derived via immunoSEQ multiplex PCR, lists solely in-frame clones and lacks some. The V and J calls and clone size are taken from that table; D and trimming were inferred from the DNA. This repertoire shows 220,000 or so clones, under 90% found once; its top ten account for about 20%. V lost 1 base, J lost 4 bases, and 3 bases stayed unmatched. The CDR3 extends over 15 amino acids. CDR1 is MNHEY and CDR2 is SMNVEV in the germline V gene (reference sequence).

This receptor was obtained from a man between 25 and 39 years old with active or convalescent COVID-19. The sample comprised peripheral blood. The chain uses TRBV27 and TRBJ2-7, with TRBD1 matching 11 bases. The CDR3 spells CASSLLGQGDYEQYF. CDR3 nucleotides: TGTGCCAGCAGTTTATTGGGACAGGGGGATTACGAGCAGTACTTC.